Listed here is a single TCR beta chain. The antigen is unknown. The assay was immunoSEQ multiplex PCR, and TCRdb's table has in-frame clones only and misses some. The data show some 130,000 clones, 88% seen once. The data are from a study of cytomegalovirus exposure and HLA in healthy donors. About the study: The approximately 110 validation repertoires and the approximately 670 first-cohort repertoires shared a platform, a later analysis reported.

Broader study findings: Among TCR beta chains, those listed as cytomegalovirus-associated numbered more than 150.

CDR1 MNHEY and CDR2 SVGAGI come from the germline V gene. Trimming cost V 8 bases and J 3 bases; bases outside gene matches: 6. The CDR3 contains 14 residues. This TCR came from a man aged 30 to 45 in good health and CMV-seronegative. The chain carries TRBV6-5 and TRBJ2-3; 9 bases fit TRBD2. Material for sequencing was PBMCs. The DNA of the CDR3 is TGTGCCAGCGCGCGGGGGGGTAGGACAGATACGCAGTATTTT. This codes for CASARGGRTDTQYF.